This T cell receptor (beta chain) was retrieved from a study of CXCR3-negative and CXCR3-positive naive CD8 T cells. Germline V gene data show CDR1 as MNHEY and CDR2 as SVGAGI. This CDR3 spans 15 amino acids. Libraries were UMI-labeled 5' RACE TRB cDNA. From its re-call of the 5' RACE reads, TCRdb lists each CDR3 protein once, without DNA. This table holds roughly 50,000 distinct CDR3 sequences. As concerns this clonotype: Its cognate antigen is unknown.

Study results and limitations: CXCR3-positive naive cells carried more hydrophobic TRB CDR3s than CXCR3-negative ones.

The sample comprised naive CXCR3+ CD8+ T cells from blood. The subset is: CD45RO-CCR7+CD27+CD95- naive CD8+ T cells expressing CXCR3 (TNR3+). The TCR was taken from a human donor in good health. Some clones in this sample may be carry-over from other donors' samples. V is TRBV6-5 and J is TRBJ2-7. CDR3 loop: CASSYSKDGPYEQYF.